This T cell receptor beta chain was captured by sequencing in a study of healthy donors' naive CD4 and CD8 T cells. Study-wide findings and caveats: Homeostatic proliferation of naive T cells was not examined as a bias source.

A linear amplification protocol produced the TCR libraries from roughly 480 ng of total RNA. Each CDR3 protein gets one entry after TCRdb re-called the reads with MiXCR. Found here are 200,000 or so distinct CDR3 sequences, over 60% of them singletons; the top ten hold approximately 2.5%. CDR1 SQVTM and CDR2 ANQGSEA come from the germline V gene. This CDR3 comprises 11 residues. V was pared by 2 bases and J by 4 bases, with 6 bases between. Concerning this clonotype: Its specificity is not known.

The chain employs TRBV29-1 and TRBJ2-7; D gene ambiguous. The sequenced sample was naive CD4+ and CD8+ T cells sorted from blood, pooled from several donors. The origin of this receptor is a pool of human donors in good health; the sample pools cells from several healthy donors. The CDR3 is CSVELYYEQYF. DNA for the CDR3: TGCAGCGTTGAATTGTATTACGAGCAGTACTTC.